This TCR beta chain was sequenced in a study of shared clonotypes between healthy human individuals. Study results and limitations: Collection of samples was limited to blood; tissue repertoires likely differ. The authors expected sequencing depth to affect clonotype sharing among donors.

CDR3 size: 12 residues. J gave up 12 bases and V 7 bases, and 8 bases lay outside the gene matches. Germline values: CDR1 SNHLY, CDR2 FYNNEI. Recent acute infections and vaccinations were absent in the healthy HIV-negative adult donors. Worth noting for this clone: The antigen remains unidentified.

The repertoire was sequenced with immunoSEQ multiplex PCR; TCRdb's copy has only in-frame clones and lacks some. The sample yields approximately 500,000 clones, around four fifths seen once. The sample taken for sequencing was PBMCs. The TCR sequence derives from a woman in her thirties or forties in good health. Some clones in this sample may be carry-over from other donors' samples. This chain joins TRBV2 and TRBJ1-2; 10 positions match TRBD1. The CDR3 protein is CASTSGTGVHTF. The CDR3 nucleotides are TGTGCCAGCACATCCGGGACAGGGGTCCACACCTTC. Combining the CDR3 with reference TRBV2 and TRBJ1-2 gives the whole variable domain EPEVTQTPSHQVTQMGQEVILRCVPISNHLYFYWYRQILGQKVEFLVSFYNNEISEKSEIFDDQFSVERPDGSNFTLKIRSTKLEDSAMYFCASTSGTGVHTFGSGTRLTVV.